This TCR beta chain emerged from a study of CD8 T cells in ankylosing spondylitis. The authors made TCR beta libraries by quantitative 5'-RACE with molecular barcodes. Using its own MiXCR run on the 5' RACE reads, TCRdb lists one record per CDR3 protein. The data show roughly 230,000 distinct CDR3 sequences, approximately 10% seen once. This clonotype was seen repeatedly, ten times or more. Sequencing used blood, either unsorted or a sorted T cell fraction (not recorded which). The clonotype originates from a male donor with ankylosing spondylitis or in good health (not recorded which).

CDR3 coding DNA: TGCAGTGCTCGGGGACTAGCGGGAGCGAAAGAAAACACCGGGGAGCTGTTTTTT. This encodes CSARGLAGAKENTGELFF. The chain couples TRBV20-1 to TRBJ2-2; 14 bases fit TRBD2. V gave up 5 bases and J gave up 2 bases; unmatched junction bases: 10. The CDR3 consists of 18 residues. The germline CDR1 and CDR2 sequences are DFQATT and SNEGSKA (reference sequence).